The next 15 T cell receptor beta chains were all read from a single sample in a study of Graves' ophthalmopathy and Graves' hyperthyroidism. Amplification from RNA transcripts yielded the TCR beta CDR3 regions. Amplification began with first-round RT-PCR using HTBI primers, then second-round multiplex PCR was performed. TCRdb reanalysed the multiplex PCR reads using MiXCR and keeps one entry per CDR3 protein. The sample holds about 550,000 distinct CDR3 sequences, under 40% seen once. Sequenced sample: peripheral blood or thyroid tissue (not recorded which). The receptor set was obtained from an adult man with Graves' hyperthyroidism.

This rearrangement joins TRBV6-6 to TRBJ2-2; 11 bases agree with TRBD2. The V gene's germline CDR1 is MNHNY and CDR2 SVGAGI (reference sequence). The CDR3 is made up of 17 amino acids. With V trimmed by 4 bases and J by 5 bases, 9 bases remained unmatched. The CDR3 protein is CASSSLRLAGSTGELFF. As DNA, the CDR3 is TGTGCCAGCAGTTCCCTGAGACTAGCGGGGAGTACCGGGGAGCTGTTTTTT.

This clonotype appeared many times. V gene TRBV2 combines with J gene TRBJ1-6; TRBD1 matches at 9 bases. The CDR3 sequence is 16 residues long. Per germline, CDR1 SNHLY and CDR2 FYNNEI. Trimming at V came to 2 bases and at J to 6 bases, leaving 5 bases not matched to a gene. This chain's CDR3 is CASSERTGAVNSPLHF. The CDR3 DNA reads TGTGCCAGCAGTGAAAGGACAGGGGCAGTTAATTCACCCCTCCACTTT.

Only one count was recorded for this clonotype. The V and J genes are TRBV20-1 and TRBJ1-2; D possibly corresponds to TRBD1 (6 bases). The germline V gene encodes CDR1 DFQATT and CDR2 SNEGSKA (reference sequence). This CDR3 is built from 13 residues. V dropped 2 bases and J dropped 5 bases, with 12 bases sitting between them. The CDR3 DNA reads as TGCAGTGCTAGAAGAGGGGGACATTATGGCTACACCTTC. Residues: CSARRGGHYGYTF.

This clonotype has a handful of counts. This sequence joins TRBV29-1 and TRBJ2-7; 10 bases are a match to TRBD1. This CDR3 region has 13 residues. From germline, CDR1 is SQVTM and CDR2 ANQGSEA. With V trimmed by 7 bases and J by 6 bases, 9 bases remained unmatched. CDR3 nucleotide sequence: TGCAGCGCTGGTGGGACAGGGGACCCCGAGCAGTACTTC. It codes for CSAGGTGDPEQYF.

The V and J genes are TRBV2 and TRBJ1-3; D gene ambiguous. The V gene's germline CDR1 is SNHLY and CDR2 FYNNEI. V lost 9 bases and J 7 bases, leaving 7 bases between the germline ends. This CDR3 contains 10 residues. In DNA form, the CDR3 reads TGTGCCAGAACGGGTAACACCATATATTTT. Its translation is CARTGNTIYF. The entire variable domain, with the rest obtained from reference TRBV2 and TRBJ1-3, is as follows: EPEVTQTPSHQVTQMGQEVILRCVPISNHLYFYWYRQILGQKVEFLVSFYNNEISEKSEIFDDQFSVERPDGSNFTLKIRSTKLEDSAMYFCARTGNTIYFGEGSWLTVV.

This CDR3 reads CASSSRDRGYTGELFF. CDR3 DNA sequence: TGTGCCAGCAGCTCCCGGGACAGGGGATACACCGGGGAGCTGTTTTTT. The genes are TRBV14 and TRBJ2-2; 10 nucleotides agree with TRBD1. The CDR3 has 16 amino acids. CDR1 and CDR2 from the germline V gene are SGHDN and FVKESK. Trimming cost V 5 bases and J 3 bases; bases outside gene matches: 6. The variable domain in full, completed from reference TRBV14 and TRBJ2-2, reads EAGVTQFPSHSVIEKGQTVTLRCDPISGHDNLYWYRRVMGKEIKFLLHFVKESKQDESGMPNNRFLAERTGGTYSTLKVQPAELEDSGVYFCASSSRDRGYTGELFFGEGSRLTVL.

As regards this clonotype: A much larger clone lies a single base off, so this may be a read error. J is TRBJ2-2 and V is TRBV7-2; 7 nucleotides agree with TRBD2. V lost 5 bases to trimming and J lost 7 bases; unmatched junction nucleotides: 1. The CDR3 has 12 amino acids. Germline CDR1 and CDR2: SGHTA and FQGNSA. CDR3 sequence reads: CASSRTSGELFF. CDR3 nucleotides: TGTGCCAGCAGCCGGACTAGCGGGGAGCTGTTTTTT.

This clonotype appeared many times. The rearrangement joins TRBV29-1 to TRBJ1-2; unclear D gene. The CDR3 contains 13 residues. Deletions cut 5 bases from V and 6 bases from J, with 16 bases between. CDR1 and CDR2 (germline): SQVTM, ANQGSEA. CDR3 sequence: CSVFDTDDHGYTF. The CDR3 DNA is TGCAGCGTTTTCGACACGGACGATCATGGCTACACCTTC.

The chain uses TRBV5-6 and TRBJ2-3, with unresolved D. The V end lost 4 bases, the J end lost 0 bases, and 9 bases lay between the germline ends. Germline V gives CDR1 SGHDT, CDR2 YYEEEE. The CDR3 extends over 14 amino acids. The CDR3 nucleotides are TGTGCCAGCAGCCCGGCAATTAGCACAGATACGCAGTATTTT. This gives the protein CASSPAISTDTQYF.

This clonotype was recorded at least ten times. V usage is TRBV12-3 or TRBV12-4 and J usage is TRBJ2-7; D might be TRBD1 or TRBD2, each matching 5 bases. Between the trimmed V and J ends, which lost 6 bases and 6 bases, there was a span of 15 bases. The length of the CDR3 is 13 residues. Here the CDR3 DNA reads TGTGCCAGCAGCCAGCAATGGGGGAGCGAGCAGTACTTC. It yields the protein CASSQQWGSEQYF.

The chain employs TRBV7-9 and TRBJ1-6, with D possibly being TRBD1 (5 bases). Germline CDR1 and CDR2: SEHNR and FQNEAQ (reference sequence). Trimming removed 3 bases at V and 7 bases at J, with 13 bases between. CDR3 length: 15 amino acids. CDR3 sequence reads: CASSLDAGVNSPLHF. CDR3 in DNA: TGTGCCAGCAGCTTGGATGCGGGGGTCAATTCACCCCTCCACTTT. Full variable domain (remainder filled in from reference TRBV7-9 and TRBJ1-6): DTGVSQNPRHKITKRGQNVTFRCDPISEHNRLYWYRQTLGQGPEFLTYFQNEAQLEKSRLLSDRFSAERPKGSFSTLEIQRTEQGDSAMYLCASSLDAGVNSPLHFGNGTRLTVT.

Many counts were recorded for this clonotype. The J gene is TRBJ1-6, the V gene TRBV15; D remains unclear. The germline V gene has CDR1 LNHNV and CDR2 YYDKDF (reference sequence). This CDR3 comprises 13 residues. V was trimmed by 3 bases and J by 5 bases, leaving 5 bases between them. For the CDR3, the DNA is TGTGCCACCAGCAGTAATGATAATTCACCCCTCCACTTT. Amino acid sequence: CATSSNDNSPLHF.

This clonotype was recorded at least ten times. The rearrangement links TRBV7-2 to TRBJ2-7; TRBD2 agrees at 11 bases. CDR3 length equals 17 residues. Looked up from germline, CDR1 is SGHTA and CDR2 is FQGNSA. V lost 6 bases, J lost 7 bases, and 17 bases stayed unmatched. CDR3: CASSSNSGRAPWEEQYF. CDR3 nucleotides: TGTGCCAGCAGTTCCAATAGCGGGAGGGCCCCATGGGAGGAGCAGTACTTC.

The CDR3 nucleotides are TGCAGCGTTGAAGGGGGCAGGGGGACCCAGTACTTC. This encodes CSVEGGRGTQYF. The chain recombines TRBV29-1 with TRBJ2-5; tentatively, D is TRBD1 (6 bases). The V gene lost 1 base and the J gene lost 7 bases, with 10 bases spanning the gap. CDR1 is SQVTM and CDR2 is ANQGSEA in the germline V gene. The CDR3 runs 12 residues.

This clonotype was picked up a small number of times. The genes are TRBV6-5 and TRBJ2-2; D unresolved. The V gene's germline CDR1 is MNHEY and CDR2 SVGAGI. Trimming left V 4 bases short and J 3 bases short, with 6 bases between. This CDR3 has 13 amino acids. The CDR3 here is CASSSHDTGELFF. In nucleotides, the CDR3 is TGTGCCAGCAGTTCCCACGACACCGGGGAGCTGTTTTTT.